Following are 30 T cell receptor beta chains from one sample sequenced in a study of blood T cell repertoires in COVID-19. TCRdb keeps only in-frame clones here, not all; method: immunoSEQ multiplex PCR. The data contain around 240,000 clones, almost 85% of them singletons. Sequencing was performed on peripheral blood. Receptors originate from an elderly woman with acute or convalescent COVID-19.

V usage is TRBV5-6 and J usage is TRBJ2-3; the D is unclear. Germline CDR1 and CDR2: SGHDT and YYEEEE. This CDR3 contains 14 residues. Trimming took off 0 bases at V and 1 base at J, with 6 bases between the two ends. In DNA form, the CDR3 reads TGTGCCAGCAGCTTGGAGACTCGCACAGATACGCAGTATTTT. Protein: CASSLETRTDTQYF.

In nucleotides, the CDR3 is TGTGCCAGCAGTTACTTGGGACTAGCGGGAGTAGAGACCCAGTACTTC. Protein sequence: CASSYLGLAGVETQYF. This sequence joins TRBV6-2 or TRBV6-3 and TRBJ2-5; 14 bases align to TRBD2. Germline CDR1 MNHEY, CDR2 SVGEGT. CDR3 size: 16 residues. V lost 1 base to trimming and J lost 4 bases; unmatched junction nucleotides: 2.

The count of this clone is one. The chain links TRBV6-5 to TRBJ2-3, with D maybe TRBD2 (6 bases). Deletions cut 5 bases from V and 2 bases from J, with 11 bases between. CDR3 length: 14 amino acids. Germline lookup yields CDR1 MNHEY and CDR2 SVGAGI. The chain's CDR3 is CASSPRDFTDTQYF. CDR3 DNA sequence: TGTGCCAGCAGTCCCCGGGACTTCACAGATACGCAGTATTTT.

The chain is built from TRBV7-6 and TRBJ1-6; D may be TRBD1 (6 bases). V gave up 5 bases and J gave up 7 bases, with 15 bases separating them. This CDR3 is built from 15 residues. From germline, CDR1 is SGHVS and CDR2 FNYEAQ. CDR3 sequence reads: CASSARRGDNSPLHF. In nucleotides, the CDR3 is TGTGCCAGCAGCGCCCGCAGGGGTGACAATTCACCCCTCCACTTT.

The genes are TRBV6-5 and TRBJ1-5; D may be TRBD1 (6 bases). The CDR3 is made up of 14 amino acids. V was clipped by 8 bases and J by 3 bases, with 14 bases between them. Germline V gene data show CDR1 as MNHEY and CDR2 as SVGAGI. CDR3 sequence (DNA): TGTGCCAGCGGGCAGACAGGAGTCAATCAGCCCCAGCATTTT. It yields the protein CASGQTGVNQPQHF.

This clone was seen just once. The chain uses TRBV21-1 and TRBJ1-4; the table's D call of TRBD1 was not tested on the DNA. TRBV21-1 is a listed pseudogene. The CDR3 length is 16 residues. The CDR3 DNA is TGTGCCAGCAGCAAAAACGAGGGACAGACTAATGAAAAACTGTTTTTT. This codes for CASSKNEGQTNEKLFF.

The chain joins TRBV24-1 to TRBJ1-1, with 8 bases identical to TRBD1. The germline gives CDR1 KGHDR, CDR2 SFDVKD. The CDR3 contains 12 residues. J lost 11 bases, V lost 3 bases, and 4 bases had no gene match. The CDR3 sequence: CATSDGQGAAFF. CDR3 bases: TGTGCCACCAGTGATGGGCAGGGGGCCGCTTTCTTT.

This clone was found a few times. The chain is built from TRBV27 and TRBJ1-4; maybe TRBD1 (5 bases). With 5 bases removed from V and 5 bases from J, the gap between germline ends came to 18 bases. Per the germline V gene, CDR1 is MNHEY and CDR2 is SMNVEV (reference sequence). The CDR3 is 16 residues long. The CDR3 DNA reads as TGTGCCAGCAGTCCCCGCGGCAGGGTTGGCAATGAAAAACTGTTTTTT. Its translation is CASSPRGRVGNEKLFF.

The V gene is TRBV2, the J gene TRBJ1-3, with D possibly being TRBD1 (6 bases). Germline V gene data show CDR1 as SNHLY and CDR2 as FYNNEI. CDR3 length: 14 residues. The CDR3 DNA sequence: TGTGCAGGAATACAGGGATTTTCTGGAAACACCATATATTTT. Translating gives CAGIQGFSGNTIYF.

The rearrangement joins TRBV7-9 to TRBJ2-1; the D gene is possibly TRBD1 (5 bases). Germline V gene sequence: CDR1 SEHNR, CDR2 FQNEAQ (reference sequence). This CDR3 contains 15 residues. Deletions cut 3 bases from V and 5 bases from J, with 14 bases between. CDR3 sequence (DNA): TGTGCCAGCAGCTTTTTAGGGGCTGATGACAATGAGCAGTTCTTC. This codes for CASSFLGADDNEQFF.

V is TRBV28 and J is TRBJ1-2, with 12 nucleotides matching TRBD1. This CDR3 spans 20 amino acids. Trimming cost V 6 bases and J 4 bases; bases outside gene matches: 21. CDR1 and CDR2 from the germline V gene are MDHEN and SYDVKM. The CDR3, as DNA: TGTGCCAGCAGCCCTTTCCGGGGAGGGGACAGGGGGCTCAAGGGCTATGGCTACACCTTC. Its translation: CASSPFRGGDRGLKGYGYTF.

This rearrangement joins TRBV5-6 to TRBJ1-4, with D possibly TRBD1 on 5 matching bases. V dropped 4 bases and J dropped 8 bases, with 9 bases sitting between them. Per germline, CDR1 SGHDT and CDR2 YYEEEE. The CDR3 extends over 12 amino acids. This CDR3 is CASSHRQEKLFF. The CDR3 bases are TGTGCCAGCAGCCACAGGCAGGAAAAACTGTTTTTT.

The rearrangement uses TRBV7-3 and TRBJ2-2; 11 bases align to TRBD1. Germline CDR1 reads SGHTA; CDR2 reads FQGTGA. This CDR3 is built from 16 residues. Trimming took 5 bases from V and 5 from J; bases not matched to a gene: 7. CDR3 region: CASSPTRDRGTGELFF. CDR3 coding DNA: TGTGCCAGCAGCCCGACCCGGGACAGGGGGACCGGGGAGCTGTTTTTT.

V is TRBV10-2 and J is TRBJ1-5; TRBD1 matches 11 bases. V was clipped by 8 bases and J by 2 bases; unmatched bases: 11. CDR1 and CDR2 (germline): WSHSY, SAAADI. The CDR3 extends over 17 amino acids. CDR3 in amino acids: CASSRTGGYGGNQPQHF. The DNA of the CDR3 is TGCGCCAGCTCTCGGACAGGGGGCTACGGGGGCAATCAGCCCCAGCATTTT.

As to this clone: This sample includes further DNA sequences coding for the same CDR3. The CDR3 nucleotides read TGTGCCAGCTCACGCCGGACAGGGGGTGACTATGGCTACACCTTC. Translated, it gives CASSRRTGGDYGYTF. This chain connects TRBV18 to TRBJ1-2; 10 bases line up with TRBD1. V was pared by 4 bases and J by 3 bases, with 5 bases of the junction left unmatched. This CDR3 is built from 15 residues. CDR1 and CDR2 from the germline V gene are KGHSH and LQKENI.

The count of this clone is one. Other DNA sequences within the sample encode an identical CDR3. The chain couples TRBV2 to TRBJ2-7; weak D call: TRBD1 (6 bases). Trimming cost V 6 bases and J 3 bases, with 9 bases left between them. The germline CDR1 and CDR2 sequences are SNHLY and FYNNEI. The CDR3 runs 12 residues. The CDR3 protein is CASRRDIYEQYF. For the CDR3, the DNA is TGTGCCAGCAGGAGGGACATCTACGAGCAGTACTTC.

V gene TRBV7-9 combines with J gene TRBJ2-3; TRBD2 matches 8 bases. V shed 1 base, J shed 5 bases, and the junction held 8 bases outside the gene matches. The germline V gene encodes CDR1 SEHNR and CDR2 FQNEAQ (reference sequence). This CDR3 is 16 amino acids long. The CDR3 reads CASSLERGGQGDTQYF. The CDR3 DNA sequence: TGTGCCAGCAGCTTAGAACGGGGGGGCCAGGGAGATACGCAGTATTTT. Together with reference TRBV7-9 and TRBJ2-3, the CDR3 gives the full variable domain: DTGVSQNPRHKITKRGQNVTFRCDPISEHNRLYWYRQTLGQGPEFLTYFQNEAQLEKSRLLSDRFSAERPKGSFSTLEIQRTEQGDSAMYLCASSLERGGQGDTQYFGPGTRLTVL.

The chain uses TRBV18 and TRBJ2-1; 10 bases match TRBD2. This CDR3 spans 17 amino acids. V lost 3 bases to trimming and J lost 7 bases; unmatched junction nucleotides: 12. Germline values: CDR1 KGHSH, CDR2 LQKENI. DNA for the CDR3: TGTGCCAGCTCACCTCTGGCTAGCGGGAGCCTTGTGAATGAGCAGTTCTTC. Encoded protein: CASSPLASGSLVNEQFF.

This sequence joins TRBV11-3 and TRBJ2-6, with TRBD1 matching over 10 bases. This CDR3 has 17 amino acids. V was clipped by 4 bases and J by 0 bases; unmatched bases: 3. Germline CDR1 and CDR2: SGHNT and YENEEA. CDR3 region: CASSSGTGASGANVLTF. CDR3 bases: TGTGCCAGCAGCTCAGGGACAGGGGCCTCTGGGGCCAACGTCCTGACTTTC.

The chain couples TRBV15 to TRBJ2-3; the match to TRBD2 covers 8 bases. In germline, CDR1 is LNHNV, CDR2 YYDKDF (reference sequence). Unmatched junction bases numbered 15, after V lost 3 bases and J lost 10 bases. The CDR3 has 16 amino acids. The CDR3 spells CATSSDRAGVRWAQYF. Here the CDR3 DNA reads TGTGCCACCAGCAGTGATCGAGCGGGGGTAAGATGGGCGCAGTATTTT.

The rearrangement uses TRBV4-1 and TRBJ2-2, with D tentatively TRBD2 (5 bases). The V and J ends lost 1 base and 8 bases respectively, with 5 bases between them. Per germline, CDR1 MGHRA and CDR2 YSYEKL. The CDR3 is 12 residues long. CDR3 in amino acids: CASSQGLGELFF. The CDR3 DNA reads TGCGCCAGCAGCCAAGGACTAGGGGAGCTGTTTTTT.

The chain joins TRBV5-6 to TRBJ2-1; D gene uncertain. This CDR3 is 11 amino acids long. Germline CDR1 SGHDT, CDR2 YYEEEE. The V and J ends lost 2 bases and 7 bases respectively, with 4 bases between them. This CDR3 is CASSFLNEQFF. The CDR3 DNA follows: TGTGCCAGCAGCTTTCTGAATGAGCAGTTCTTC.

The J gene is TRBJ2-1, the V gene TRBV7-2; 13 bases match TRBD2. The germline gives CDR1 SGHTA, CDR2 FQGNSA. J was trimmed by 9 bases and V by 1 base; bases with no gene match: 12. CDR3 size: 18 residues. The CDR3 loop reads CASSLGGGTSGRGSEQFF. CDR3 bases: TGTGCCAGCAGCTTAGGGGGCGGCACTAGCGGGAGGGGTAGTGAGCAGTTCTTC.

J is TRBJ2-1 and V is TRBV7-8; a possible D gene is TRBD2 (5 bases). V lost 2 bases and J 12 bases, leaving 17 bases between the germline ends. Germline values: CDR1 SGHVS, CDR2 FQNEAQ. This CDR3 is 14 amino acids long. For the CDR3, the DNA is TGTGCCAGCAGCTTACGGGAAACATCGCCGGGGCAGTTCTTC. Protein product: CASSLRETSPGQFF.

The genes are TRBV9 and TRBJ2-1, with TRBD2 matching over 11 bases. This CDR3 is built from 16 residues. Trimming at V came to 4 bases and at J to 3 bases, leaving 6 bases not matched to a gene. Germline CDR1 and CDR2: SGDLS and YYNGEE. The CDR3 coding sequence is TGTGCCAGCAGCTTGAGGGGGACTAGCGGCTACAATGAGCAGTTCTTC. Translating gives CASSLRGTSGYNEQFF.

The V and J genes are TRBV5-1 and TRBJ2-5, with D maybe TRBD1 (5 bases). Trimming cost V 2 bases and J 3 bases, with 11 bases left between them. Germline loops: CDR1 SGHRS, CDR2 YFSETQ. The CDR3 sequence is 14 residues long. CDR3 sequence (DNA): TGCGCCAGCAGCTTAGAGTCAGGGAAAGAGACCCAGTACTTC. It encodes CASSLESGKETQYF.

The CDR3 nucleotides read TGTGCCAGTAGTAAAACGACAGGGGGTGTGAAACCCACCGGGGAGCTGTTTTTT. Amino acids: CASSKTTGGVKPTGELFF. The chain links TRBV19 to TRBJ2-2, with 9 bases lining up with TRBD1. V shed 4 bases, J shed 4 bases, and the junction held 13 bases outside the gene matches. CDR3 size: 18 residues. The germline V gene has CDR1 LNHDA and CDR2 SQIVND (reference sequence).

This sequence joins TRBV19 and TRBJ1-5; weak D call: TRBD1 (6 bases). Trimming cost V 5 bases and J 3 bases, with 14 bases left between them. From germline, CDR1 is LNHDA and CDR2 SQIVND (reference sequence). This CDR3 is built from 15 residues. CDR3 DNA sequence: TGTGCCAGTAGTTATGGAGGGGGGGCCAATCAGCCCCAGCATTTT. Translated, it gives CASSYGGGANQPQHF.

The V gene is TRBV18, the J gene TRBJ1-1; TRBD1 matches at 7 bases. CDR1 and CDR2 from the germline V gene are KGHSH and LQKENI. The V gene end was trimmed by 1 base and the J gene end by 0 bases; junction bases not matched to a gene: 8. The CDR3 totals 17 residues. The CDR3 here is CASSPQRQGRMNTEAFF. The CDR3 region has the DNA TGTGCCAGCTCACCACAGCGACAGGGTAGGATGAACACTGAAGCTTTCTTT.

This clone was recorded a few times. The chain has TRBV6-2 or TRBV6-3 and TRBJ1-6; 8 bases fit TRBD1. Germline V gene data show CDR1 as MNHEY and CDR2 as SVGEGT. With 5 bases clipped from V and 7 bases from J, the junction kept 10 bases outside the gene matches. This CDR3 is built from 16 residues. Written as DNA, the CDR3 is TGTGCCAGCAGTACCGGTAGGACAGGGACCAATTCACCCCTCCACTTT. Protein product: CASSTGRTGTNSPLHF.